The present entry profiles one TCR beta chain with its context. This sample is part of a study of T cells in tumors after PD-1 blockade. As for the study in general: Patients had no prior checkpoint blockade, systemic immunosuppressants, or anti-cancer therapy within 4 weeks.

Produced via immunoSEQ multiplex PCR; TCRdb's table is partial and in-frame only. This sample has thousands of clones, with around 62% found just once. Germline V gene lookup returns CDR1 DFQATT and CDR2 SNEGSKA (reference sequence). V lost 3 bases, J lost 4 bases, and 15 bases lay in between. There are 14 residues in the CDR3. This TCR was sampled from a human donor with cutaneous squamous cell carcinoma. Sequences were derived from tumor tissue, sampled after anti-PD-1 treatment. The chain carries TRBV20-1 and TRBJ1-2, with D unresolved. CDR3 bases: TGCAGTGCTAGTTTCGAAGGAGGACCCTATGGCTACACCTTC. Amino acids: CSASFEGGPYGYTF.